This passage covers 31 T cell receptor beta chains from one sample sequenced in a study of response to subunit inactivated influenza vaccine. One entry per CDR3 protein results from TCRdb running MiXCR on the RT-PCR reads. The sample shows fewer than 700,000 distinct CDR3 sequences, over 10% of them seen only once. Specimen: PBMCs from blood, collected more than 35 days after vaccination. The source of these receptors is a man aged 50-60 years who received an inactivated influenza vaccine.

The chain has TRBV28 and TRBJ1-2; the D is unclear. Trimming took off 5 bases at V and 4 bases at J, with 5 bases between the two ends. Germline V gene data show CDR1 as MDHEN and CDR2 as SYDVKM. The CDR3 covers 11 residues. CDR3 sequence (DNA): TGTGCCAGCAGTCACAGCTATGGCTACACCTTC. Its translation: CASSHSYGYTF.

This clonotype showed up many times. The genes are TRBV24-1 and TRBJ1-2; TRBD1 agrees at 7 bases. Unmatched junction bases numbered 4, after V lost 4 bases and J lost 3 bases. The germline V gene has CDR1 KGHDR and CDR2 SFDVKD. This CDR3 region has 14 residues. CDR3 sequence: CATSDWDSYYGYTF. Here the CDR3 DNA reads TGTGCCACCAGTGACTGGGACAGCTACTATGGCTACACCTTC.

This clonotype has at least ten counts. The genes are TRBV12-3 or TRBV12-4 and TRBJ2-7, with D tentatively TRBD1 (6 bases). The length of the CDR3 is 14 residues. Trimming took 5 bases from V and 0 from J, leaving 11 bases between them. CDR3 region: CASSPGTYSYEQYF. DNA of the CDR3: TGTGCCAGCAGTCCCGGGACATACTCCTACGAGCAGTACTTC.

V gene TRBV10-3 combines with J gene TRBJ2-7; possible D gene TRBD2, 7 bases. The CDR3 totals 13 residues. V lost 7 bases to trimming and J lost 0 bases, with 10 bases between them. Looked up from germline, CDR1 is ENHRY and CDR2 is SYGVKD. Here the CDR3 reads CAIKGGSSYEQYF. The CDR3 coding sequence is TGTGCCATCAAGGGGGGGAGCTCCTACGAGCAGTACTTC.

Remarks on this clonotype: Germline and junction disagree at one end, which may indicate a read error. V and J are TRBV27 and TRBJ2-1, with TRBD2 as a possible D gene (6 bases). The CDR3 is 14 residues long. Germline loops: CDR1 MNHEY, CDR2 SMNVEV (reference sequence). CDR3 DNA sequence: TGTGCCAGCAGTTTATCCAATCTAGCGTCGGATCATTTTTTC. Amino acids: CASSLSNLASDHFF.

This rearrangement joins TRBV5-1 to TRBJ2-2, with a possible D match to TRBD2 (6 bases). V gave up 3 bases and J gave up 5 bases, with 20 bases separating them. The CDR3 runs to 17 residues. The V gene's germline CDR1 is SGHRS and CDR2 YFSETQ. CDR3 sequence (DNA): TGCGCCAGCAGCTCCGCCTCCCGGGGGATGGGGACCGGGGAGCTGTTTTTT. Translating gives CASSSASRGMGTGELFF.

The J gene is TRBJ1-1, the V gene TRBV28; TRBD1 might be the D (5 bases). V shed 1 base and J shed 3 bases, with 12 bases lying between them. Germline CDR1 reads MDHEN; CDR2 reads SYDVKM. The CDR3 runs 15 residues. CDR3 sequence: CASSLFPGSDTEAFF. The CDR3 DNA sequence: TGTGCCAGCAGTTTATTCCCAGGGTCAGACACTGAAGCTTTCTTT.

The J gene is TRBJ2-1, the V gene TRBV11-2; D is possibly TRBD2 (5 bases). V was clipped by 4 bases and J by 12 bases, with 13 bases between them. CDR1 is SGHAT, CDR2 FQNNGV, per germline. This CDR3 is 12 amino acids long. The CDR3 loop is CASSSSTMRQFF. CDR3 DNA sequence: TGTGCCAGCAGCTCCTCGACTATGAGGCAGTTCTTC.

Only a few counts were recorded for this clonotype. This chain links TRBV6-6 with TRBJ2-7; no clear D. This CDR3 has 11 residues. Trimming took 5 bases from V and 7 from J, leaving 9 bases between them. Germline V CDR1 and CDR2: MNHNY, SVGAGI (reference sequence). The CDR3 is CASSKGREQYF. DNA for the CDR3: TGTGCCAGCAGTAAGGGCCGGGAGCAGTACTTC.

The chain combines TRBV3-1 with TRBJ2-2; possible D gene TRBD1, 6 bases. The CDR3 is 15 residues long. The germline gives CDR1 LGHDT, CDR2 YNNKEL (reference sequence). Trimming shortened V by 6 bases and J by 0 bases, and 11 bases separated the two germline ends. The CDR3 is CASRRTAANTGELFF. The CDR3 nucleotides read TGTGCCAGCAGGAGGACAGCCGCGAACACCGGGGAGCTGTTTTTT.

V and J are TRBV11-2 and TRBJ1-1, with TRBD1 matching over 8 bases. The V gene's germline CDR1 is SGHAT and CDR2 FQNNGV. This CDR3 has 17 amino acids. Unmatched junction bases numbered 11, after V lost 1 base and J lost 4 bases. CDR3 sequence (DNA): TGTGCCAGCAGCTTAGTACCCCAGGGGGCTTGGGGCACTGAAGCTTTCTTT. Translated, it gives CASSLVPQGAWGTEAFF.

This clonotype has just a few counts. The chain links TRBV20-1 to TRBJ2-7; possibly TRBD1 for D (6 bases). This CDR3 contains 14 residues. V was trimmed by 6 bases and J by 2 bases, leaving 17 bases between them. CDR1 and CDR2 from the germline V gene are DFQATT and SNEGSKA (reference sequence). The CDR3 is CSAEYLDRAYEQYF. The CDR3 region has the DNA TGCAGTGCGGAATACCTGGACAGAGCCTACGAGCAGTACTTC.

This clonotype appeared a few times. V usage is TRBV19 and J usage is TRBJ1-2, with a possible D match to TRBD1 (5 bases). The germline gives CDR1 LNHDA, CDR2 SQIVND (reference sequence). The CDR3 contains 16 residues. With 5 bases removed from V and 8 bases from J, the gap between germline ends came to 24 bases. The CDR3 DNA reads TGTGCCAGTAGTGTCGGACGGAAAGAACCTACAGGAGGCTACACCTTC. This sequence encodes CASSVGRKEPTGGYTF. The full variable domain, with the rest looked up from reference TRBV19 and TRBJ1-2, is DGGITQSPKYLFRKEGQNVTLSCEQNLNHDAMYWYRQDPGQGLRLIYYSQIVNDFQKGDIAEGYSVSREKKESFPLTVTSAQKNPTAFYLCASSVGRKEPTGGYTFGSGTRLTVV.

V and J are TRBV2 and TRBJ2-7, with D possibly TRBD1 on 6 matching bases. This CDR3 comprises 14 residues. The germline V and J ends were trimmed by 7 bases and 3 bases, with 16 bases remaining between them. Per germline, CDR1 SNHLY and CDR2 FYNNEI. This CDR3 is CASMFRGSSYEQYF. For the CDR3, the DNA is TGTGCCAGCATGTTCAGGGGATCTAGCTACGAGCAGTACTTC.

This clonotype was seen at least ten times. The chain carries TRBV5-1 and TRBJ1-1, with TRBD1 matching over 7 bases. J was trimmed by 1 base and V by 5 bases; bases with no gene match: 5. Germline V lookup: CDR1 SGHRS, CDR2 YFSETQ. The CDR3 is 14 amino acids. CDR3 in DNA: TGCGCCAGCAGTCCAGGGGGATCGAACACTGAAGCTTTCTTT. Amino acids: CASSPGGSNTEAFF.

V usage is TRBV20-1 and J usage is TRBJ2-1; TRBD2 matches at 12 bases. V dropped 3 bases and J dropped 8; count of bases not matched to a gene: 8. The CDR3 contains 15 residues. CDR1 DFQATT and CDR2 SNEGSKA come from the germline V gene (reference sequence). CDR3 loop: CSASRSSGRADEQFF. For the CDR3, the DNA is TGCAGTGCTAGTAGATCTAGCGGGAGGGCCGATGAGCAGTTCTTC.

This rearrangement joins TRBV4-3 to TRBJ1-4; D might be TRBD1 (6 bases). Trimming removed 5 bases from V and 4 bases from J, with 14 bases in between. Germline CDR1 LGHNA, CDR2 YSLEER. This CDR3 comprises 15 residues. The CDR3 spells CASSGIGQSNEKLFF. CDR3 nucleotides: TGCGCCAGCAGCGGGATAGGACAGAGTAATGAAAAACTGTTTTTT.

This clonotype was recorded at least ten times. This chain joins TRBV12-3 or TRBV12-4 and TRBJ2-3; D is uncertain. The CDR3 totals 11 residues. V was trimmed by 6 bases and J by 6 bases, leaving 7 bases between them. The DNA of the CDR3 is TGTGCCAGCAGCCCCTCGGATACGCAGTATTTT. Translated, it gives CASSPSDTQYF.

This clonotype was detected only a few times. The CDR3 nucleotides read TGTGCCAGCAGGCCGGAATTTGGCGTGATGTCTGGGTACGAGCAGTACTTC. It specifies CASRPEFGVMSGYEQYF. The V gene is TRBV6-1, the J gene TRBJ2-7; D is undetermined. Trimming took off 6 bases at V and 4 bases at J, with 25 bases between the two ends. The V gene's germline CDR1 is MNHNS and CDR2 SASEGT. This CDR3 region has 17 residues.

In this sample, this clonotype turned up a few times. CDR3 amino acids: CASRLGPMDSPLHF. The CDR3 DNA reads as TGTGCCAGCAGGCTAGGCCCTATGGATTCACCCCTCCACTTT. The J gene is TRBJ1-6, the V gene TRBV6-1; D is uncertain. Looked up from germline, CDR1 is MNHNS and CDR2 is SASEGT. V lost 6 bases and J 8 bases, leaving 14 bases between the germline ends. The CDR3 sequence is 14 residues long.

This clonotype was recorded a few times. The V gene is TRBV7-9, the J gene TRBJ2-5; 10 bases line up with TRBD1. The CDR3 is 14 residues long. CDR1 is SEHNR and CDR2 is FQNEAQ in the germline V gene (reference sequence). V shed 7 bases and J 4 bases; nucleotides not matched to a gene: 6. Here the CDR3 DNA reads TGTGCCAGCACCCGGGACAGGGGAGTAGAGACCCAGTACTTC. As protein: CASTRDRGVETQYF.

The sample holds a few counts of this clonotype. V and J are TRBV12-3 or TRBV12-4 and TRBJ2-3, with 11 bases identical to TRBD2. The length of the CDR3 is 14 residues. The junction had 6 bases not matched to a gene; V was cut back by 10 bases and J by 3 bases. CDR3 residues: CATRASGGTDTQYF. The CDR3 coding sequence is TGTGCCACCCGTGCTAGCGGGGGGACAGATACGCAGTATTTT.

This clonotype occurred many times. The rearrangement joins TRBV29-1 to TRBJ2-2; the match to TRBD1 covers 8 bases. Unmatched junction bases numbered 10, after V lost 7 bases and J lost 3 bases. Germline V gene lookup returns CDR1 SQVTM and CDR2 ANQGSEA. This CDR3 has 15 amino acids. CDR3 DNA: TGCAGCGCTTCGACAGGGGCGAGGGACACCGGGGAGCTGTTTTTT. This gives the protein CSASTGARDTGELFF.

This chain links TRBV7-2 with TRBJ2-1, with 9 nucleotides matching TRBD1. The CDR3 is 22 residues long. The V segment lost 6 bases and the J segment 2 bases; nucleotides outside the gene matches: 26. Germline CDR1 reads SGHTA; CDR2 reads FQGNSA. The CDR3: CASRFGTGFVSRPGGTYNEQFF. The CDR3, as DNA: TGTGCCAGCAGATTCGGGACAGGGTTCGTAAGTCGCCCGGGGGGAACCTACAATGAGCAGTTCTTC. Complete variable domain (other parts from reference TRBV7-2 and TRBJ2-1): GAGVSQSPSNKVTEKGKDVELRCDPISGHTALYWYRQSLGQGLEFLIYFQGNSAPDKSGLPSDRFSAERTGGSVSTLTIQRTQQEDSAVYLCASRFGTGFVSRPGGTYNEQFFGPGTRLTVL.

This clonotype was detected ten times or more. This CDR3 is CASSQFRGVSYNEQFF. The CDR3 coding sequence is TGTGCCAGCAGCCAGTTCCGGGGGGTCTCCTACAATGAGCAGTTCTTC. This rearrangement joins TRBV14 to TRBJ2-1, with 7 bases aligning to TRBD2. Trimming cost V 3 bases and J 0 bases; bases outside gene matches: 5. Germline CDR1 and CDR2: SGHDN and FVKESK. This CDR3 spans 16 amino acids.

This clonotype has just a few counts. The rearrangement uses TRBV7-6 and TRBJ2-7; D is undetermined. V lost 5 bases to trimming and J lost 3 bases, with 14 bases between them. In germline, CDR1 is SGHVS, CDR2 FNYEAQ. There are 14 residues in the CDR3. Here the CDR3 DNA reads TGTGCCAGCAGCGCGCGCCCAGACAACTACGAGCAGTACTTC. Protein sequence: CASSARPDNYEQYF. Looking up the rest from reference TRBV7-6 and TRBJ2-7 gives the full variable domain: GAGVSQSPRYKVTKRGQDVALRCDPISGHVSLYWYRQALGQGPEFLTYFNYEAQQDKSGLPNDRFSAERPEGSISTLTIQRTEQRDSAMYRCASSARPDNYEQYFGPGTRLTVT.

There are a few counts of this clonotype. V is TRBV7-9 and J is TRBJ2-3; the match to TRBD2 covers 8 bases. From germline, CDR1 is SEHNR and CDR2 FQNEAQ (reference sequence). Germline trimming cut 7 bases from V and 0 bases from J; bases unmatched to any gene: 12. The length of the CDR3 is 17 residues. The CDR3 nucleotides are TGTGCCAGCACCAACCTCCGGGAGGGCCCTAGCACAGATACGCAGTATTTT. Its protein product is CASTNLREGPSTDTQYF.

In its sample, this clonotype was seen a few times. The chain's CDR3 is CASSARLAGGTYNEQFF. DNA of the CDR3: TGTGCCAGCAGCGCGAGACTAGCGGGGGGGACTTACAATGAGCAGTTCTTC. V gene TRBV7-9 combines with J gene TRBJ2-1; 14 bases match TRBD2. The V and J ends lost 5 bases and 4 bases, in that order; junction bases with no gene match: 7. The CDR3 covers 17 residues. The germline V gene has CDR1 SEHNR and CDR2 FQNEAQ (reference sequence).

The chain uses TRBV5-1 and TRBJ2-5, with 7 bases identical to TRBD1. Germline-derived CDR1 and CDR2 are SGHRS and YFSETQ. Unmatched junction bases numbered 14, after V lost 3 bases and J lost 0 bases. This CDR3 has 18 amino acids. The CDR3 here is CASSWRLLTTGNQETQYF. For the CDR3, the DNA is TGCGCCAGCAGCTGGCGGCTACTAACGACAGGGAACCAAGAGACCCAGTACTTC. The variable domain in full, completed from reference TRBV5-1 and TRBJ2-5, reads KAGVTQTPRYLIKTRGQQVTLSCSPISGHRSVSWYQQTPGQGLQFLFEYFSETQRNKGNFPGRFSGRQFSNSRSEMNVSTLELGDSALYLCASSWRLLTTGNQETQYFGPGTRLLVL.

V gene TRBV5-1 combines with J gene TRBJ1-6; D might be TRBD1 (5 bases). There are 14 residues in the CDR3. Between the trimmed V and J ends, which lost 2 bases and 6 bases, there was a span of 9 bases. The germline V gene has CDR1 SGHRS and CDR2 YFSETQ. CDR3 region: CASSLRQSNSPLHF. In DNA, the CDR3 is TGCGCCAGCAGCTTACGACAGTCTAATTCACCCCTCCACTTT.

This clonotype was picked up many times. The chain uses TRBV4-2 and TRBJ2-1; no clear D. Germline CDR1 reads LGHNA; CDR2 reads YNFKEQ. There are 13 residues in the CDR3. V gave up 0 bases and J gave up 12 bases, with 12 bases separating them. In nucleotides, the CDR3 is TGTGCCAGCAGCCAAGACGGAAGCTACGGGCAGTTCTTC. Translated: CASSQDGSYGQFF.